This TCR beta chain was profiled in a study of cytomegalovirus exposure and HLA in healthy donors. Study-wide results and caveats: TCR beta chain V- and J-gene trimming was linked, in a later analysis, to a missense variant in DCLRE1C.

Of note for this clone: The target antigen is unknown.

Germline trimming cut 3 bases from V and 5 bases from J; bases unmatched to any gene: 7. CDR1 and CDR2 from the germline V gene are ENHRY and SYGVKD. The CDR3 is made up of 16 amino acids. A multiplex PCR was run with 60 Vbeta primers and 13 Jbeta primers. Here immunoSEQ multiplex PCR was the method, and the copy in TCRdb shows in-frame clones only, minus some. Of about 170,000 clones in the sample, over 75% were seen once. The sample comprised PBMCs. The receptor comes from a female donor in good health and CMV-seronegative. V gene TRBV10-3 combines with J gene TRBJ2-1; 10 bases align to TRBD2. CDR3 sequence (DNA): TGTGCCATCAGTGATAGTAGCGGGAGGACCAACAATGAGCAGTTCTTC. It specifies CAISDSSGRTNNEQFF.